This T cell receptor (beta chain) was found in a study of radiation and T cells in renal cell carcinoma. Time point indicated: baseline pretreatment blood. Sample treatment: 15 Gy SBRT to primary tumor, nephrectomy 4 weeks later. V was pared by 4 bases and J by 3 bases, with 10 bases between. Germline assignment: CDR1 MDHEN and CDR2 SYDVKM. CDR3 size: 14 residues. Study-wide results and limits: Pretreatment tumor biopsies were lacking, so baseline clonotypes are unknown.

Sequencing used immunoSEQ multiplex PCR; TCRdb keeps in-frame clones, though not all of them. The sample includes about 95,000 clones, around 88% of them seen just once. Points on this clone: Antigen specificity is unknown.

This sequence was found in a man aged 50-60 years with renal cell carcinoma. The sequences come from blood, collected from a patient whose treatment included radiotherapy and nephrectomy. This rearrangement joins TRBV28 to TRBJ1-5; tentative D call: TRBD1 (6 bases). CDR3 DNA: TGTGCCAGCAGTTGGGGGCAGCACAATCAGCCCCAGCATTTT. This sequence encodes CASSWGQHNQPQHF.